Detailed here is one T cell receptor (beta chain). This sample was taken from a study of control samples from healthy donors and cancer patients. Sequencing used immunoSEQ multiplex PCR; TCRdb keeps in-frame clones, though not all of them. The sample holds roughly 100,000 clones, around 82% seen once. This CDR3 is 14 amino acids long. Trimming removed 0 bases at V and 1 base at J, with 7 bases between. Germline V gene sequence: CDR1 LNHNV, CDR2 YYDKDF (reference sequence). What was sequenced was blood. The receptor's source is a woman between 45 and 65 years old in good health. The V call is TRBV15, the J call TRBJ2-7; D not certain. The CDR3 DNA follows: TGTGCCACCAGCAGAGATGTTGCGTCCTACGAGCAGTACTTC. The encoded protein is CATSRDVASYEQYF.